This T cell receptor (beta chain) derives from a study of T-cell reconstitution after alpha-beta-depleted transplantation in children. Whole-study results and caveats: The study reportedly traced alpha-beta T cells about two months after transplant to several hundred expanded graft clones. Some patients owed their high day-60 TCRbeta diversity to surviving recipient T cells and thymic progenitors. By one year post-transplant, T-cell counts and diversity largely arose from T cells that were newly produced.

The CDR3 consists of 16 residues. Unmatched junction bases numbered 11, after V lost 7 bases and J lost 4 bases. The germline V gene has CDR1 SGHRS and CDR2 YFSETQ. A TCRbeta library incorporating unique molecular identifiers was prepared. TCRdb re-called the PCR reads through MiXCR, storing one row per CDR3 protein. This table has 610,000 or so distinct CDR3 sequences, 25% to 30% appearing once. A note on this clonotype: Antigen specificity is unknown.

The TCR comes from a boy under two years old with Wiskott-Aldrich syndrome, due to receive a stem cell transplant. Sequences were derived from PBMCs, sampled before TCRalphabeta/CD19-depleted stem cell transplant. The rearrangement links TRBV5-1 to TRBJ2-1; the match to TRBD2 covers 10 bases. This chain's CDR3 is CASRTTGTSAYNEQFF. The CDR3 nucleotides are TGCGCCAGCCGCACCACCGGGACTAGCGCTTACAATGAGCAGTTCTTC.